Shown below are 25 T cell receptor beta chains from a single sample sequenced in a study of T cell responses to AZD1222 COVID-19 vaccine. Sequencing used immunoSEQ multiplex PCR; TCRdb keeps in-frame clones, though not all of them. The table records 250,000 to 300,000 clones, 85% to 95% of them present only once. The input for sequencing was peripheral blood, taken 28 days after the second AZD1222 dose. These receptors were taken from an adult who received the AZD1222 COVID-19 vaccine.

This chain uses TRBV14 with TRBJ2-7; either TRBD1 or TRBD2 may supply D (5 bases each). The CDR3 extends over 12 amino acids. The germline V gene encodes CDR1 SGHDN and CDR2 FVKESK. Trimming left V 1 base short and J 6 bases short, with 7 bases between. CDR3: CASSQAGGEQYF. For the CDR3, the DNA is TGTGCCAGCAGCCAAGCTGGGGGCGAGCAGTACTTC.

This chain connects TRBV5-1 to TRBJ1-2, with D unclear. This CDR3 is 13 amino acids long. The V end was cut by 0 bases, the J end by 6 bases, with 9 bases between. CDR1 SGHRS and CDR2 YFSETQ come from the germline V gene. As DNA, the CDR3 is TGCGCCAGCAGCTTGGGGCCGAGGGATGGCTACACCTTC. Translated, it gives CASSLGPRDGYTF.

This chain joins TRBV2 and TRBJ2-3; D unresolved. There are 13 residues in the CDR3. The germline V gene has CDR1 SNHLY and CDR2 FYNNEI. The ends were cut back, 7 bases at V and 2 bases at J, with 10 bases in the middle. The CDR3 bases are TGTGCCAGCAAGGCTGCCCCCACAGATACGCAGTATTTT. Protein: CASKAAPTDTQYF.

This clone was counted a single time. V and J are TRBV6-5 and TRBJ2-7; 9 bases are shared with TRBD2. V trimming: 5 bases; J trimming: 2 bases; junction bases outside the gene matches: 7. CDR3 length: 15 residues. The germline CDR1 and CDR2 sequences are MNHEY and SVGAGI. The CDR3 here is CASSHGLAGTYEQYF. The DNA of the CDR3 is TGTGCCAGCAGTCACGGTCTAGCGGGGACCTACGAGCAGTACTTC.

The CDR3 loop is CATSRDFPVGFYNEQFF. CDR3 coding DNA: TGTGCCACCAGCAGAGACTTCCCAGTGGGGTTCTACAATGAGCAGTTCTTC. The V gene is TRBV15, the J gene TRBJ2-1; D is ambiguous. The CDR3 extends over 17 amino acids. Germline values: CDR1 LNHNV, CDR2 YYDKDF (reference sequence). V was clipped by 0 bases and J by 3 bases, with 15 bases between them.

In regard to this clone: The same CDR3 can be traced to other DNA sequences in this sample. This rearrangement joins TRBV15 to TRBJ2-7; D is uncertain. Deletions cut 0 bases from V and 4 bases from J, with 4 bases between. Germline V gives CDR1 LNHNV, CDR2 YYDKDF (reference sequence). CDR3 length: 12 amino acids. This chain's CDR3 is CATSRDRYEQYF. CDR3 coding DNA: TGTGCCACCAGCAGAGATCGGTACGAGCAGTACTTC.

J is TRBJ2-1 and V is TRBV15, with 8 nucleotides matching TRBD2. The CDR3 is 15 residues long. Germline lookup yields CDR1 LNHNV and CDR2 YYDKDF (reference sequence). The J segment lost 7 bases and the V segment lost 3 bases, leaving 8 bases of the junction unmatched. Written as DNA, the CDR3 is TGTGCCACCAGCAGCCGGACTAGCTTTGGTAATGAGCAGTTCTTC. Its translation: CATSSRTSFGNEQFF.

Remarks on this clone: Within the sample, other DNA sequences also encode this same CDR3. The chain combines TRBV2 with TRBJ2-7; D gene uncertain. The V end lost 2 bases, the J end lost 4 bases, and 3 bases lay between the germline ends. CDR1 is SNHLY, CDR2 FYNNEI, per germline. The CDR3 spans 11 residues. The CDR3 DNA follows: TGTGCCAGCAGTGAACGGTACGAGCAGTACTTC. It encodes CASSERYEQYF.

V gene TRBV28 combines with J gene TRBJ1-1, with D possibly matching TRBD1 (5 bases). The germline V gene has CDR1 MDHEN and CDR2 SYDVKM. The CDR3 runs 14 residues. The V and J ends lost 6 bases and 1 base respectively, with 12 bases between them. CDR3 in DNA: TGTGCCAGCAGGGGGACTACGACGAACACTGAAGCTTTCTTT. It specifies CASRGTTTNTEAFF.

This clone appeared a single time. The chain combines TRBV28 with TRBJ1-2, with 7 bases lining up with TRBD1. The J segment lost 2 bases and the V segment lost 8 bases, leaving 14 bases of the junction unmatched. The germline V gene encodes CDR1 MDHEN and CDR2 SYDVKM. The CDR3 length is 16 residues. The CDR3 nucleotides read TGTGCCAGCCTCCAAGGGGGACAGTCATCCAACTATGGCTACACCTTC. Amino acid sequence: CASLQGGQSSNYGYTF.

The V call is TRBV5-4, the J call TRBJ1-2; possibly TRBD1 for D (5 bases). Per the germline V gene, CDR1 is SGHNT and CDR2 is YYREEE (reference sequence). The V and J ends lost 5 bases and 8 bases respectively, with 16 bases between them. The CDR3 is 13 residues long. The CDR3 region has the DNA TGTGCCAGCAGTCGTAGGGACGGAGCCGGCTACACCTTC. Translation gives CASSRRDGAGYTF.

The genes are TRBV4-1 and TRBJ1-5; D is possibly TRBD1 (5 bases). The germline V gene encodes CDR1 MGHRA and CDR2 YSYEKL. There are 16 residues in the CDR3. Deletions cut 3 bases from V and 0 bases from J, with 12 bases between. In DNA, the CDR3 is TGCGCCAGCAGCCACTCCCACAGGAGTAGCAATCAGCCCCAGCATTTT. This sequence encodes CASSHSHRSSNQPQHF.

The chain carries TRBV18 and TRBJ1-1; possibly TRBD1 for D (5 bases). CDR3 length: 17 amino acids. The V and J ends lost 6 bases and 5 bases respectively, with 25 bases between them. Germline V lookup: CDR1 KGHSH, CDR2 LQKENI. The CDR3 DNA is TGTGCCAGCTCGGCCACCCAGCAGGGAACGAGGTTGACTGAAGCTTTCTTT. Its translation: CASSATQQGTRLTEAFF.

The CDR3: CASSKYTEAFF. CDR3 sequence (DNA): TGTGCCAGCAGTAAGTACACTGAAGCTTTCTTT. V gene TRBV28 combines with J gene TRBJ1-1; the D is unclear. There are 11 residues in the CDR3. From germline, CDR1 is MDHEN and CDR2 SYDVKM. Deletions cut 5 bases from V and 3 bases from J, with 4 bases between.

The V and J genes are TRBV6-2 or TRBV6-3 and TRBJ2-5; 8 bases fit TRBD2. J was trimmed by 5 bases and V by 6 bases; bases with no gene match: 14. Per the germline V gene, CDR1 is MNHEY and CDR2 is SVGEGT. This CDR3 contains 16 residues. CDR3 DNA sequence: TGTGCCAGCAGCCCGTCACGAGCGGGAGTAGGTGAGACCCAGTACTTC. Translating gives CASSPSRAGVGETQYF.

The chain has TRBV9 and TRBJ2-5, with 8 bases aligning to TRBD2. Germline V gene sequence: CDR1 SGDLS, CDR2 YYNGEE. Losses at the gene ends were 4 bases for V and 0 bases for J; bases not matched to a gene: 5. This CDR3 has 15 amino acids. CDR3 sequence (DNA): TGTGCCAGCAGCCTGGCGGGGGGCAACCAAGAGACCCAGTACTTC. It specifies CASSLAGGNQETQYF.

Comment on this clone: At one of its ends the junction is not consistent with the germline gene, which may arise from a read error. The chain has TRBV5-1 and TRBJ2-1, with D uncertain. The CDR3 loop spans 13 amino acids. CDR1 and CDR2 (germline): SGHRS, YFSETQ. CDR3 sequence: CASSRATYNEQFF. The CDR3 DNA reads as TGCGCCAGCAGTAGGGCTACCTATAATGAGCAGTTCTTC. The variable domain in full, completed from reference TRBV5-1 and TRBJ2-1, reads KAGVTQTPRYLIKTRGQQVTLSCSPISGHRSVSWYQQTPGQGLQFLFEYFSETQRNKGNFPGRFSGRQFSNSRSEMNVSTLELGDSALYLCASSRATYNEQFFGPGTRLTVL.

This clone was detected only once. V and J are TRBV28 and TRBJ2-7; TRBD2 matches 14 bases. Germline lookup yields CDR1 MDHEN and CDR2 SYDVKM. V trimming: 5 bases; J trimming: 3 bases; junction bases outside the gene matches: 3. The CDR3 has 15 amino acids. CDR3 in DNA: TGTGCCAGCAGTGAAGGGACTAGCGGGAGCTACGAGCAGTACTTC. Translation gives CASSEGTSGSYEQYF.

The chain links TRBV24-1 to TRBJ2-7; D tentatively reads TRBD1 or TRBD2 (5 bases each). This CDR3 comprises 12 residues. V was cut by 4 bases and J by 10 bases, with 13 bases left in between. The germline CDR1 and CDR2 sequences are KGHDR and SFDVKD. The CDR3 DNA reads as TGTGCCACCAGTGACCCCCGGGGCGGTCAGTACTTC. This translates into CATSDPRGGQYF.

The chain recombines TRBV3-1 (or the pseudogene TRBV3-2) with TRBJ1-4; 7 nucleotides line up with TRBD1. This CDR3 has 15 amino acids. Germline CDR1 is LGHDT and CDR2 is YNNKEL (reference sequence). With V trimmed by 4 bases and J by 5 bases, 7 bases remained unmatched. CDR3 region: CASSRPGQTNEKLFF. The CDR3 nucleotides read TGTGCCAGCAGCCGACCGGGACAGACGAATGAAAAACTGTTTTTT.

This clone occurred once. The chain is built from TRBV7-8 and TRBJ1-6, with D perhaps TRBD1 (5 bases). There are 17 residues in the CDR3. Between the trimmed V and J ends, which lost 0 bases and 7 bases, there was a span of 16 bases. Germline V gene data show CDR1 as SGHVS and CDR2 as FQNEAQ. The CDR3 protein is CASSLAVRFEGNSPLHF. CDR3 DNA: TGTGCCAGCAGCTTAGCGGTCCGGTTCGAGGGGAATTCACCCCTCCACTTT.

CDR3 protein: CASSVGVPGELFF. The DNA for the CDR3 is TGTGCCAGCAGTGTTGGGGTCCCCGGGGAGCTGTTTTTT. The chain recombines TRBV6-4 with TRBJ2-2, with D unclear. The CDR3 consists of 13 residues. The ends were cut back, 4 bases at V and 6 bases at J, with 9 bases in the middle. Germline-derived CDR1 and CDR2 are MRHNA and SNTAGT.

CDR3 sequence reads: CASRRGENTEAFF. CDR3 sequence (DNA): TGTGCCAGCAGGCGGGGAGAGAACACTGAAGCTTTCTTT. This rearrangement joins TRBV14 to TRBJ1-1; D unclear. Germline CDR1 is SGHDN and CDR2 is FVKESK. The length of the CDR3 is 13 residues. The V end lost 6 bases, the J end lost 1 base, and 9 bases lay between the germline ends.

This sequence joins TRBV9 and TRBJ1-1, with unresolved D. Trimming stripped 0 bases from V and 1 base from J, with 7 bases between. This CDR3 is 14 amino acids long. The germline gives CDR1 SGDLS, CDR2 YYNGEE. This chain's CDR3 is CASSVDHSNTEAFF. CDR3 DNA sequence: TGTGCCAGCAGCGTAGACCACTCGAACACTGAAGCTTTCTTT. The full variable domain, in which reference TRBV9 and TRBJ1-1 provide the parts outside the CDR3, is DSGVTQTPKHLITATGQRVTLRCSPRSGDLSVYWYQQSLDQGLQFLIQYYNGEERAKGNILERFSAQQFPDLHSELNLSSLELGDSALYFCASSVDHSNTEAFFGQGTRLTVV.

The rearrangement uses TRBV7-3 and TRBJ1-6, with TRBD1 as a possible D gene (5 bases). Germline V gene lookup returns CDR1 SGHTA and CDR2 FQGTGA. This CDR3 contains 16 residues. Trimming took off 0 bases at V and 7 bases at J, with 13 bases between the two ends. CDR3 DNA sequence: TGTGCCAGCAGCTTAACTAGTCGGGGCGGGAATTCACCCCTCCACTTT. Translating it yields CASSLTSRGGNSPLHF.